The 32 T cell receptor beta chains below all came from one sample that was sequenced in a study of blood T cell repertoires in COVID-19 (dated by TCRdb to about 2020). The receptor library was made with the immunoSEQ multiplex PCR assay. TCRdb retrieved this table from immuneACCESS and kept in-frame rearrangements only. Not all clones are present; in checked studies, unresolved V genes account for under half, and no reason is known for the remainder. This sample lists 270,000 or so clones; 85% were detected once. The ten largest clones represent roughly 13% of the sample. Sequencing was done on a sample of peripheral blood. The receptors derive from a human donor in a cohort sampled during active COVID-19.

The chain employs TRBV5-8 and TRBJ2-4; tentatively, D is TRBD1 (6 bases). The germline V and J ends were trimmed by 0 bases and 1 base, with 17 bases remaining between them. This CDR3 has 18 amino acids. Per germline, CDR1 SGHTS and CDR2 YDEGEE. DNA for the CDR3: TGTGCCAGCAGCTTGGACGGGACATCTAACTCTGCCAAAAACATTCAGTACTTC. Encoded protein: CASSLDGTSNSAKNIQYF.

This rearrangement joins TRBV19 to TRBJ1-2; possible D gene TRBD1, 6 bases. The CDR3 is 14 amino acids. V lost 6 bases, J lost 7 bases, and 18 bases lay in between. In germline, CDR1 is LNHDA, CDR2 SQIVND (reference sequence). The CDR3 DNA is TGTGCCAGTAGGGACCAGGGGCGCACAGGTGGCTACACCTTC. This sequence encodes CASRDQGRTGGYTF.

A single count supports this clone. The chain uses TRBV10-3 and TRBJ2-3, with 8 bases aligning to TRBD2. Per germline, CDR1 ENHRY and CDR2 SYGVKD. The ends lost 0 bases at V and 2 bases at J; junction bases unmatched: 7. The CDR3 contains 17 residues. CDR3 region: CAISESIGAGDTDTQYF. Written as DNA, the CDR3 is TGTGCCATCAGTGAGTCGATAGGAGCGGGAGACACAGATACGCAGTATTTT.

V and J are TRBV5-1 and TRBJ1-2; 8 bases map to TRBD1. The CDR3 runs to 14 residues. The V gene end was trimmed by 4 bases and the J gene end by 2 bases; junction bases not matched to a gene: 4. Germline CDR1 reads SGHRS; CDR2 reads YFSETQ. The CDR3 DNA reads TGCGCCAGCAGCACGACAGGGGAGAACTATGGCTACACCTTC. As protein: CASSTTGENYGYTF. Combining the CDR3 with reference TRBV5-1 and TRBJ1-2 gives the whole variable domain KAGVTQTPRYLIKTRGQQVTLSCSPISGHRSVSWYQQTPGQGLQFLFEYFSETQRNKGNFPGRFSGRQFSNSRSEMNVSTLELGDSALYLCASSTTGENYGYTFGSGTRLTVV.

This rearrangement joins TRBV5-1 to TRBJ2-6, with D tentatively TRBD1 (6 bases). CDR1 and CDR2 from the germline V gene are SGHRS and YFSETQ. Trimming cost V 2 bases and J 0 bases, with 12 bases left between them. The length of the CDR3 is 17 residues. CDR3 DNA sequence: TGCGCCAGCAGCTTCTCAGGGGCCCTCTCTGGGGCCAACGTCCTGACTTTC. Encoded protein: CASSFSGALSGANVLTF. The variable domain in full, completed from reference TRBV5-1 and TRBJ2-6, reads KAGVTQTPRYLIKTRGQQVTLSCSPISGHRSVSWYQQTPGQGLQFLFEYFSETQRNKGNFPGRFSGRQFSNSRSEMNVSTLELGDSALYLCASSFSGALSGANVLTFGAGSRLTVL.

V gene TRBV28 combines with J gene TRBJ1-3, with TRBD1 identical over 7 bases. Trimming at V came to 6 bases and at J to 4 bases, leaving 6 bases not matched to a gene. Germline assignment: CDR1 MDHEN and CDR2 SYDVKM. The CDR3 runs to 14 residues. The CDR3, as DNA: TGTGCCAGCAGACCAAGGGGGCCCGGAAACACCATATATTTT. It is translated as CASRPRGPGNTIYF. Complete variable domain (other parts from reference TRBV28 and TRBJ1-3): DVKVTQSSRYLVKRTGEKVFLECVQDMDHENMFWYRQDPGLGLRLIYFSYDVKMKEKGDIPEGYSVSREKKERFSLILESASTNQTSMYLCASRPRGPGNTIYFGEGSWLTVV.

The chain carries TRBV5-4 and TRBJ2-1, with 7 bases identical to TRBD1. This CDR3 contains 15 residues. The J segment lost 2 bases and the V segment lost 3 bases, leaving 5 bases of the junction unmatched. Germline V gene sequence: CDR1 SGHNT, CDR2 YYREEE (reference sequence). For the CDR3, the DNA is TGTGCCAGCAGCTCCGGGACAGATACCTACAATGAGCAGTTCTTC. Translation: CASSSGTDTYNEQFF.

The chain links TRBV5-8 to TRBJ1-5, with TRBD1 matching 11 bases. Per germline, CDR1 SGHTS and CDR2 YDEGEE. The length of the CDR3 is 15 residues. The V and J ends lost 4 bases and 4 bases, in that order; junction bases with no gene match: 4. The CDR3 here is CASSAGQGGNQPQHF. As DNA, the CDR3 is TGTGCCAGCAGCGCGGGACAGGGGGGAAATCAGCCCCAGCATTTT. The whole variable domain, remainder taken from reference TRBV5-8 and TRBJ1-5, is EAGVTQSPTHLIKTRGQQATLRCSPISGHTSVYWYQQALGLGLQFLLWYDEGEERNRGNFPPRFSGRQFPNYSSELNVNALELEDSALYLCASSAGQGGNQPQHFGDGTRLSIL.

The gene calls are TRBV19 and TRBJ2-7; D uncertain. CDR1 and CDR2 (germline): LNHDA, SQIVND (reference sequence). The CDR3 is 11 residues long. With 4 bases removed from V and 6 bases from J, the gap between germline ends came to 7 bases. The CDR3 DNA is TGTGCCAGTAGTACAGGTTCCGAGCAGTACTTC. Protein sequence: CASSTGSEQYF.

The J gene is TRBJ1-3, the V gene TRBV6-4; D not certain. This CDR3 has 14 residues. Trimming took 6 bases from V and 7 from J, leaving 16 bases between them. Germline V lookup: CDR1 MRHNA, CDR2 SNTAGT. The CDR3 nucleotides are TGTGCCAGCAGCCCGAATTACGGAGATAACACCATATATTTT. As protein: CASSPNYGDNTIYF.

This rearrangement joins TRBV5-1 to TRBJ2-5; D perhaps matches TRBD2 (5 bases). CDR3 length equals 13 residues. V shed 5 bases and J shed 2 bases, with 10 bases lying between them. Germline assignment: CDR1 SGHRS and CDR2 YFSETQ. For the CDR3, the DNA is TGCGCCAGCAGGCGGGCCACTCAAGAGACCCAGTACTTC. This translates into CASRRATQETQYF. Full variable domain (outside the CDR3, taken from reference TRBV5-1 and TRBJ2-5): KAGVTQTPRYLIKTRGQQVTLSCSPISGHRSVSWYQQTPGQGLQFLFEYFSETQRNKGNFPGRFSGRQFSNSRSEMNVSTLELGDSALYLCASRRATQETQYFGPGTRLLVL.

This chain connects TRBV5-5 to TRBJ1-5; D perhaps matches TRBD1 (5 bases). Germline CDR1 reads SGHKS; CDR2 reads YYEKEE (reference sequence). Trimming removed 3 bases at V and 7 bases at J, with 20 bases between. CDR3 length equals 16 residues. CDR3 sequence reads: CASSSKLQGPGQPQHF. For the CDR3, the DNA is TGTGCCAGCAGCTCAAAACTTCAGGGTCCAGGACAGCCCCAGCATTTT. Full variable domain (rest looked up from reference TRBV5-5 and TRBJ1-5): DAGVTQSPTHLIKTRGQQVTLRCSPISGHKSVSWYQQVLGQGPQFIFQYYEKEERGRGNFPDRFSARQFPNYSSELNVNALLLGDSALYLCASSSKLQGPGQPQHFGDGTRLSIL.

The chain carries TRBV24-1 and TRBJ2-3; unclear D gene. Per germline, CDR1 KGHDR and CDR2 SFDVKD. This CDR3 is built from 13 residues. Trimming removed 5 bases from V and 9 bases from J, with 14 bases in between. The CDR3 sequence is CATSGTTVPTQYF. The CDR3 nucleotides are TGTGCCACCAGTGGCACTACTGTTCCCACGCAGTATTTT.

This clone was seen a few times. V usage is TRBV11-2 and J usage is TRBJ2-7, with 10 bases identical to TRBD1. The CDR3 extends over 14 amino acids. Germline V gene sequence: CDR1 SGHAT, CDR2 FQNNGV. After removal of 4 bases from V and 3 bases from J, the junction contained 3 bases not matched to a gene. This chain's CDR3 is CASSSGQGGYEQYF. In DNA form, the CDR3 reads TGTGCCAGCAGCTCAGGACAGGGGGGCTACGAGCAGTACTTC.

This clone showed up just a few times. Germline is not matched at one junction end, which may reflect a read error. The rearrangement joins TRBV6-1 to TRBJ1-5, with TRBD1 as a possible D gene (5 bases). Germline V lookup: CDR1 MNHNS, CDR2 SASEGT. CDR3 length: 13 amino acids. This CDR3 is CASREDSDQPQHF. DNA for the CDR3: TGTGCCAGCAGGGAAGACAGTGATCAGCCCCAGCATTTT.

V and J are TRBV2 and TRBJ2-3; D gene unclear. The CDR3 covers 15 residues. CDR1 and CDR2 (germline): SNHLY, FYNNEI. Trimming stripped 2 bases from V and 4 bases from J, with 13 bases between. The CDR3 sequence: CASSEWLNNADTQYF. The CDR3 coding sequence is TGTGCCAGCAGTGAATGGCTCAATAACGCAGATACGCAGTATTTT.

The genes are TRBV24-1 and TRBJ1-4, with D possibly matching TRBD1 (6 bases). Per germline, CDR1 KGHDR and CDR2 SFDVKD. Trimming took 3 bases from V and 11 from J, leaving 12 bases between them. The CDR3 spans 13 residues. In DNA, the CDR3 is TGTGCCACCAGTGATGGGGACAATCGGAAACTGTTTTTT. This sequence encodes CATSDGDNRKLFF.

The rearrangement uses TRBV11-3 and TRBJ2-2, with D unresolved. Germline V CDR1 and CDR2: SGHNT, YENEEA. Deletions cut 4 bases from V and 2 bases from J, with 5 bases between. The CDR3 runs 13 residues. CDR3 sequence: CASSYLNTGELFF. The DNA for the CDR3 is TGTGCCAGCAGCTATCTCAACACCGGGGAGCTGTTTTTT.

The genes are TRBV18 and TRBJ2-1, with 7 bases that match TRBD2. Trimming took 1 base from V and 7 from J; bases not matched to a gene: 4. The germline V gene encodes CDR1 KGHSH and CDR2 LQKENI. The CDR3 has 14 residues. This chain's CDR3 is CASSPREGRNEQFF. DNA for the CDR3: TGTGCCAGCTCACCACGGGAGGGCAGGAATGAGCAGTTCTTC.

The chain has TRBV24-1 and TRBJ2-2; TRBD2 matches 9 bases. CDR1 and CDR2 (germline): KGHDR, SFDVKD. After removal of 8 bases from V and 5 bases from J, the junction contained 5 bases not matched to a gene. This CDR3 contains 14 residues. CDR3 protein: CATMGSGGTGELFF. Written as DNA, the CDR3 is TGTGCCACCATGGGGAGCGGGGGGACCGGGGAGCTGTTTTTT.

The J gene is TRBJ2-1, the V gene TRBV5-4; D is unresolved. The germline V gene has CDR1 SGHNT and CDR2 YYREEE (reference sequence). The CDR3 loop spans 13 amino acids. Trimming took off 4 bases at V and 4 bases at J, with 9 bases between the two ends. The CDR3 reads CASSRHNYNEQFF. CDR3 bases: TGTGCCAGCAGCCGACACAATTACAATGAGCAGTTCTTC.

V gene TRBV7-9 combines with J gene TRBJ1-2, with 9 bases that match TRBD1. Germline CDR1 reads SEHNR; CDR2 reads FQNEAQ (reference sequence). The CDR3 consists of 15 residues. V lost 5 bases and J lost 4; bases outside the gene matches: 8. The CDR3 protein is CASSPGQGLGYGYTF. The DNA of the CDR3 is TGTGCCAGCAGCCCAGGACAGGGGTTGGGCTATGGCTACACCTTC. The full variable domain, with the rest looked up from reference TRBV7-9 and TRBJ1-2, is DTGVSQNPRHKITKRGQNVTFRCDPISEHNRLYWYRQTLGQGPEFLTYFQNEAQLEKSRLLSDRFSAERPKGSFSTLEIQRTEQGDSAMYLCASSPGQGLGYGYTFGSGTRLTVV.

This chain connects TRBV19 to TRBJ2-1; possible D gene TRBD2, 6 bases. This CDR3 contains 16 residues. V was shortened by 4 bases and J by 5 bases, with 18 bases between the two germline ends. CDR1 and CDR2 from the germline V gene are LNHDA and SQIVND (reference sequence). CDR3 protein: CASSTLYGSNNNEQFF. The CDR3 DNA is TGTGCCAGTAGTACCCTTTACGGGAGTAATAACAATGAGCAGTTCTTC.

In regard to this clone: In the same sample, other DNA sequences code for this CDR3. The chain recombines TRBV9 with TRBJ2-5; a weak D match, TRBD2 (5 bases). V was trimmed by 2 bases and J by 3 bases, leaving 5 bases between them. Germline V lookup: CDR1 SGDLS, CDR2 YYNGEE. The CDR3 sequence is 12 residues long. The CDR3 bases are TGTGCCAGCAGCGTTAGCGAAGAGACCCAGTACTTC. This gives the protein CASSVSEETQYF.

CDR3 coding DNA: TGTGCCAAACGACAGGGCGACACAGATACGCAGTATTTT. Amino acid sequence: CAKRQGDTDTQYF. The rearrangement joins TRBV2 to TRBJ2-3; 7 nucleotides match TRBD1. This CDR3 spans 13 amino acids. Germline-derived CDR1 and CDR2 are SNHLY and FYNNEI. V lost 10 bases, J lost 2 bases, and 6 bases stayed unmatched. Full variable domain (rest looked up from reference TRBV2 and TRBJ2-3): EPEVTQTPSHQVTQMGQEVILRCVPISNHLYFYWYRQILGQKVEFLVSFYNNEISEKSEIFDDQFSVERPDGSNFTLKIRSTKLEDSAMYFCAKRQGDTDTQYFGPGTRLTVL.

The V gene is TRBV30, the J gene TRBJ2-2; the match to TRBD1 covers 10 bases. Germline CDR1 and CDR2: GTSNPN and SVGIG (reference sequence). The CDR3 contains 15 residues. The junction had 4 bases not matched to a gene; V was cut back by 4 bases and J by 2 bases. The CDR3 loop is CAWKGQGVNTGELFF. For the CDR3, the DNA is TGTGCCTGGAAAGGACAGGGGGTAAACACCGGGGAGCTGTTTTTT.

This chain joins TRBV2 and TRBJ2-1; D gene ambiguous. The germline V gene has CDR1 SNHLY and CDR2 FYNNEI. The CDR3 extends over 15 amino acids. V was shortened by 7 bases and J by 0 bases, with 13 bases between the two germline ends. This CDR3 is CASKADSSSYNEQFF. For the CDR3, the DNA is TGTGCCAGCAAGGCGGATTCGAGCTCCTACAATGAGCAGTTCTTC.

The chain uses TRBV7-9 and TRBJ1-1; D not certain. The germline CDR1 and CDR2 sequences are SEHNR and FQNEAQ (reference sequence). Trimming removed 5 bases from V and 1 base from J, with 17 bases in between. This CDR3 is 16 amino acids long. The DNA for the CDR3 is TGTGCCAGCAGCCCCCGAATGGGCGGGCCGAACACTGAAGCTTTCTTT. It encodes CASSPRMGGPNTEAFF.

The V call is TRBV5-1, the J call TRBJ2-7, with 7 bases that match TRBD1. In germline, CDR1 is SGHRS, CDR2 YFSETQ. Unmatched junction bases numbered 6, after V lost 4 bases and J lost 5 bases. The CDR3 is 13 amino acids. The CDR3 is CASSKQGWDEQYF. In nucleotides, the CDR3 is TGCGCCAGCAGCAAACAGGGGTGGGACGAGCAGTACTTC.

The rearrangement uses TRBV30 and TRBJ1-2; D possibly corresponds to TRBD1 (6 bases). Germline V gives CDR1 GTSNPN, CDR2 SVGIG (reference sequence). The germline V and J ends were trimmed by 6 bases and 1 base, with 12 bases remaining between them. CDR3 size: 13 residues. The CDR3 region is CACPAGVNYGYTF. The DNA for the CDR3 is TGTGCCTGCCCCGCAGGGGTTAACTATGGCTACACCTTC.

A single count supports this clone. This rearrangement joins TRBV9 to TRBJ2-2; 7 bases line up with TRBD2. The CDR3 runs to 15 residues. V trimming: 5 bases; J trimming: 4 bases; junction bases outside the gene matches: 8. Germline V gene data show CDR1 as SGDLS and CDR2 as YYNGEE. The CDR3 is CASRFGTGGTGELFF. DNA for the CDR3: TGTGCCAGCAGGTTCGGGACGGGGGGCACCGGGGAGCTGTTTTTT. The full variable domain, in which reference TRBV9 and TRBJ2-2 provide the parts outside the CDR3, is DSGVTQTPKHLITATGQRVTLRCSPRSGDLSVYWYQQSLDQGLQFLIQYYNGEERAKGNILERFSAQQFPDLHSELNLSSLELGDSALYFCASRFGTGGTGELFFGEGSRLTVL.

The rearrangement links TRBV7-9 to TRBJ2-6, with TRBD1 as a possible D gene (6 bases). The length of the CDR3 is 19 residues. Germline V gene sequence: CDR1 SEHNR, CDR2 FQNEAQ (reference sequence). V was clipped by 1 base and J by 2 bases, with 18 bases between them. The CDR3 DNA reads TGTGCCAGCAGCTTAGATTGGGGGACACAGCCGACTGGGGCCAACGTCCTGACTTTC. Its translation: CASSLDWGTQPTGANVLTF.